This T cell receptor (beta chain) comes out of a study of T-cell reconstitution after alpha-beta-depleted transplantation in children. Unique molecular identifiers tagged the TCRbeta library. TCRdb itself ran the PCR reads through MiXCR, one entry per CDR3 protein. The data hold some 80,000 distinct CDR3 sequences, with 15% to 20% observed a single time. V shed 4 bases, J shed 4 bases, and the junction held 9 bases outside the gene matches. This CDR3 has 16 residues. Germline assignment: CDR1 MGHRA and CDR2 YSYEKL. The rearrangement uses TRBV4-1 and TRBJ2-1, with 8 bases that match TRBD2. The material sequenced was PBMCs, mostly from graft donor cells, taken 360 days after TCRalphabeta/CD19-depleted stem cell transplant. The clonotype comes from a male patient aged 2-15 years who had a stem cell transplant for acute lymphoblastic leukemia, so the T cells may come from the graft donor. The CDR3 sequence: CASSRQLAGTYNEQFF. CDR3 DNA: TGCGCCAGCAGCCGCCAATTAGCGGGGACTTACAATGAGCAGTTCTTC.